This T cell receptor (beta chain) was documented in a study of CD8 T cells in ankylosing spondylitis. This clonotype was counted a few times. What it recognizes is unknown. As the method for making TCR beta libraries, quantitative 5'-RACE with molecular barcodes was used. TCRdb itself ran the 5' RACE reads through MiXCR, one entry per CDR3 protein. Seen here are 85,000 to 90,000 distinct CDR3 sequences, around 25% observed once, and the top ten hold roughly 60%. General study results and limits: Ankylosing spondylitis blood seemed to carry a telltale TCR beta motif made of several highly homologous variants. Reactive arthritis synovial fluid and blood previously showed some of these motif variants.

The specimen was blood, either unsorted or a sorted T cell fraction (not recorded which). This clonotype was obtained from a male donor with ankylosing spondylitis or in good health (not recorded which).

CDR3 nucleotide sequence: TGCAGTGCCGGGACTAGCGGCACAGATACGCAGTATTTT. This translates into CSAGTSGTDTQYF. The chain links TRBV20-1 to TRBJ2-3; 10 nucleotides align to TRBD2. Unmatched junction bases numbered 1, after V lost 6 bases and J lost 1 base. Germline V gene sequence: CDR1 DFQATT, CDR2 SNEGSKA (reference sequence). The CDR3 runs 13 residues.